This T cell receptor beta chain was found in a study of shared clonotypes between healthy human individuals. Study-wide context: There were three CD4 naive, three CD4 memory, two CD8 naive and one CD8 memory plates per donor.

Details on this clone: The antigen is undetermined.

Germline loops: CDR1 SNHLY, CDR2 FYNNEI. The CDR3 is made up of 13 amino acids. The V end lost 7 bases, the J end lost 3 bases, and 12 bases lay between the germline ends. Study-level results: Clonotypes shared by all four sorted-subset donors had higher generation probabilities than non-shared clonotypes.

The split of CD4+ cells yielded CD45RA+ naive and CD45RA-negative memory subsets. Produced via immunoSEQ multiplex PCR; TCRdb's table is partial and in-frame only. Altogether hundreds of thousands of clones are present, roughly 72% being singletons, with the ten largest covering around 1.8%. Material: memory CD4+ T cells sorted from blood. Subset given: CD45RA-negative fraction. This sequence was found in a woman aged 30 to 39 in good health. V and J are TRBV2 and TRBJ2-5; D is perhaps TRBD2 (5 bases). CDR3 loop: CASNPDGEETQYF. As DNA, the CDR3 is TGTGCCAGCAATCCGGACGGGGAAGAGACCCAGTACTTC.